These 10 T cell receptor beta chains originate from one sample sequenced in a study of CD8 T cells in ankylosing spondylitis. TCRdb re-derived calls from the 5' RACE reads in MiXCR, one entry per CDR3 protein. The repertoire includes around 340,000 distinct CDR3 sequences, around 15% of them detected once, and about 1% sits in the top ten. The specimen was blood, either unsorted or a sorted T cell fraction (not recorded which). Receptors were obtained from a male donor with ankylosing spondylitis or in good health (not recorded which).

V gene TRBV12-3 or TRBV12-4 combines with J gene TRBJ1-4, with D unclear. V was trimmed by 1 base and J by 7 bases, leaving 7 bases between them. The CDR3 is made up of 13 amino acids. The CDR3 sequence is CASSLGYSEKLFF. DNA of the CDR3: TGTGCCAGCAGTTTAGGGTACAGTGAAAAACTGTTTTTT.

The chain recombines TRBV30 with TRBJ2-2, with TRBD1 as a possible D gene (6 bases). Trimming removed 2 bases at V and 6 bases at J, with 10 bases between. The CDR3 extends over 13 amino acids. CDR1 is GTSNPN and CDR2 is SVGIG in the germline V gene (reference sequence). Here the CDR3 reads CAWSSGVPGELFF. The CDR3 nucleotides are TGTGCCTGGAGTTCAGGGGTTCCCGGGGAGCTGTTTTTT.

This clonotype has just a few counts. The rearrangement joins TRBV2 to TRBJ2-2, with D tentatively TRBD1 (5 bases). Per the germline V gene, CDR1 is SNHLY and CDR2 is FYNNEI. V shed 6 bases and J shed 4 bases, with 9 bases lying between them. The length of the CDR3 is 13 residues. The CDR3 DNA is TGTGCCAGCAGCTTCAGGGTCACCGGGGAGCTGTTTTTT. Protein: CASSFRVTGELFF.

The chain combines TRBV4-2 with TRBJ2-3; 8 bases agree with TRBD2. V lost 2 bases, J lost 4 bases, and 17 bases stayed unmatched. CDR3 size: 19 residues. The germline CDR1 and CDR2 sequences are LGHNA and YNFKEQ. The CDR3 protein is CASSQQLSRGAGGADTQYF. The CDR3 nucleotides are TGTGCCAGCAGCCAACAACTTTCTAGGGGGGCGGGAGGTGCAGATACGCAGTATTTT.

The genes are TRBV7-2 and TRBJ2-3; the match to TRBD2 covers 8 bases. The CDR3 extends over 17 amino acids. CDR1 and CDR2 from the germline V gene are SGHTA and FQGNSA. Trimming took 0 bases from V and 2 from J; bases not matched to a gene: 7. Here the CDR3 DNA reads TGTGCCAGCAGCTTAGCGGGGGTAGCGGGGACCACAGATACGCAGTATTTT. It encodes CASSLAGVAGTTDTQYF.

This clonotype was picked up a small number of times. This chain joins TRBV12-3 or TRBV12-4 and TRBJ1-1; D perhaps matches TRBD1 (5 bases). Between the trimmed V and J ends, which lost 3 bases and 1 base, there was a span of 9 bases. The CDR3 consists of 14 residues. CDR3: CASSFRGGNTEAFF. The CDR3 nucleotides are TGTGCCAGCAGTTTTAGGGGAGGGAACACTGAAGCTTTCTTT.

The chain has TRBV12-5 and TRBJ2-1; TRBD2 aligns across 9 bases. The CDR3 extends over 16 amino acids. V lost 7 bases, J lost 8 bases, and 15 bases stayed unmatched. Germline CDR1 LGHNT, CDR2 FRNRAP. The CDR3 DNA reads as TGTGCTAGTGTACCCGTAGCGGGAGAGGACGGGGATGAGCAGTTCTTC. The encoded protein is CASVPVAGEDGDEQFF.

This clonotype was found many times. The chain links TRBV5-1 to TRBJ1-2; 10 positions agree with TRBD1. Per the germline V gene, CDR1 is SGHRS and CDR2 is YFSETQ. V trimming: 2 bases; J trimming: 10 bases; junction bases outside the gene matches: 2. This CDR3 contains 12 residues. Here the CDR3 reads CASSFGTGDYTF. The CDR3 DNA reads as TGCGCCAGCAGCTTCGGGACAGGGGACTACACCTTC.

This clonotype has a handful of counts. This chain links TRBV5-1 with TRBJ2-3, with TRBD2 as a possible D gene (5 bases). V was shortened by 5 bases and J by 7 bases, with 17 bases between the two germline ends. This CDR3 has 14 amino acids. Germline assignment: CDR1 SGHRS and CDR2 YFSETQ. The CDR3 sequence: CASRVGGSMNTQYF. In DNA form, the CDR3 reads TGCGCCAGCAGGGTTGGAGGTTCGATGAATACGCAGTATTTT.

This clonotype was seen a handful of times. This chain uses TRBV6-5 with TRBJ2-5, with D possibly matching TRBD1 (6 bases). This CDR3 has 15 residues. Germline values: CDR1 MNHEY, CDR2 SVGAGI. Trimming removed 2 bases at V and 5 bases at J, with 15 bases between. DNA for the CDR3: TGTGCCAGCAGTTACGACCTGACAGGCTCGGAGACCCAGTACTTC. Protein sequence: CASSYDLTGSETQYF.